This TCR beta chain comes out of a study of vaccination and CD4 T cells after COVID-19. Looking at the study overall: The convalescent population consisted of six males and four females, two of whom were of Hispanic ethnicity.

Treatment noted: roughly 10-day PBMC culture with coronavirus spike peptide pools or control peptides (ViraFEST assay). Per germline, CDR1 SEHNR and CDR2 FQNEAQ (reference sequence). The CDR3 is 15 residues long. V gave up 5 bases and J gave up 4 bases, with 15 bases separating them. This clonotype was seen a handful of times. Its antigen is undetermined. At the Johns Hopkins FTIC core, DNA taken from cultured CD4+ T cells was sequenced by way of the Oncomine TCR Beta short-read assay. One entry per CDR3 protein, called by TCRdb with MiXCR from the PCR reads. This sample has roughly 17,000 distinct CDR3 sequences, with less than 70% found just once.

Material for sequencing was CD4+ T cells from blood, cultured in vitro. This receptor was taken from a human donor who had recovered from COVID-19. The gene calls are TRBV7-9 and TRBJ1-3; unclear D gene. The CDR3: CASSPKIRIGNTIYF. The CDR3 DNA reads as TGTGCCAGCAGCCCAAAGATTCGGATCGGAAACACCATATATTTT.